The sequence of this T cell receptor beta chain was determined in a study of cytomegalovirus exposure and HLA in healthy donors. Findings and limits, study-wide: An analysis was carried out at a later point. It showed that HLA-associated TCR beta chains were more clonally expanded than equally common non-associated chains. Association of a missense DCLRE1C variant with TCR beta V- and J-gene trimming was reported in a later analysis. The authors enumerated 180 or so TCR beta chains as linked to cytomegalovirus.

Of note for this clone: Its antigen is as yet unknown.

Whereas donors were nominally healthy upon sampling, unrecorded immune exposures were probable. PCR used 60 Vbeta primers and 13 Jbeta primers. Sequenced by immunoSEQ multiplex PCR; TCRdb stores in-frame clones only, minus some. This sample has tens of thousands of clones, with approximately 71% found just once. V was clipped by 10 bases and J by 6 bases, with 15 bases between them. The CDR3 spans 13 residues. Germline lookup yields CDR1 LNHDA and CDR2 SQIVND (reference sequence). The chain carries TRBV19 and TRBJ1-4; D not certain. This receptor was obtained from a woman in her thirties or forties in good health and CMV-seropositive. The sequenced sample was PBMCs. The CDR3 region is CATAQEGDEKLFF. The CDR3 bases are TGTGCCACCGCGCAGGAAGGTGATGAAAAACTGTTTTTT.